These 13 T cell receptor beta chains originate from one sample sequenced in a study of beta chain features in type 1 diabetes. Expressed TCRB transcripts were sequenced, since all the RNA that had been isolated was reverse transcribed. Sequenced by immunoSEQ multiplex PCR; TCRdb stores in-frame clones only, minus some. The sample contains about 150,000 clones, about 9.2% of which appear only once. The sample taken for sequencing was central memory CD4+ T cells from blood. These receptors all stem from a man in his late teens or twenties in good health.

V usage is TRBV5-6 and J usage is TRBJ2-5; no definite D call. Per germline, CDR1 SGHDT and CDR2 YYEEEE. This CDR3 region has 13 residues. Trimming cost V 0 bases and J 4 bases, with 7 bases left between them. Here the CDR3 reads CASSLESGETQYF. The CDR3, as DNA: TGTGCCAGCAGCTTGGAATCAGGAGAGACCCAGTACTTC.

The chain recombines TRBV11-2 with TRBJ2-7; the match to TRBD1 covers 10 bases. The CDR3 contains 15 residues. CDR1 SGHAT and CDR2 FQNNGV come from the germline V gene. J was trimmed by 0 bases and V by 4 bases; bases with no gene match: 3. The CDR3: CASSWTGGYSYEQYF. The CDR3 nucleotides are TGTGCCAGCAGCTGGACAGGGGGTTACTCCTACGAGCAGTACTTC.

This clone was picked up many times. This sequence joins TRBV7-9 and TRBJ2-7, with D unclear. The V gene's germline CDR1 is SEHNR and CDR2 FQNEAQ (reference sequence). The CDR3 is made up of 12 amino acids. Trimming left V 7 bases short and J 2 bases short, with 9 bases between. The CDR3 DNA reads as TGTGCCAGCACCCCTGACACCTACGAGCAGTACTTC. It translates to CASTPDTYEQYF. The variable domain in full, with the rest retrieved from reference TRBV7-9 and TRBJ2-7, is DTGVSQNPRHKITKRGQNVTFRCDPISEHNRLYWYRQTLGQGPEFLTYFQNEAQLEKSRLLSDRFSAERPKGSFSTLEIQRTEQGDSAMYLCASTPDTYEQYFGPGTRLTVT.

The genes are TRBV4-1 and TRBJ2-3; TRBD2 aligns across 11 bases. Germline V gives CDR1 MGHRA, CDR2 YSYEKL. The V and J ends lost 3 bases and 5 bases, in that order; junction bases with no gene match: 7. The CDR3 is made up of 16 amino acids. The CDR3 reads CASSHPGTSGRDTQYF. The CDR3 DNA follows: TGCGCCAGCAGCCACCCCGGGACTAGCGGTCGAGATACGCAGTATTTT.

This clone was counted only a few times. The gene calls are TRBV5-1 and TRBJ2-1; 9 nucleotides match TRBD1. This CDR3 region has 15 residues. CDR1 and CDR2 from the germline V gene are SGHRS and YFSETQ. V lost 3 bases, J lost 5 bases, and 6 bases stayed unmatched. CDR3 residues: CASSSAGQGNNEQFF. CDR3 nucleotide sequence: TGCGCCAGCAGCTCAGCGGGACAGGGTAACAATGAGCAGTTCTTC.

The chain uses TRBV5-4 and TRBJ1-2; the D gene is possibly TRBD1 (5 bases). The CDR3 extends over 15 amino acids. Germline V gene data show CDR1 as SGHNT and CDR2 as YYREEE (reference sequence). Trimming stripped 0 bases from V and 7 bases from J, with 16 bases between. In nucleotides, the CDR3 is TGTGCCAGCAGCTTGGTTGGAGGGGAAGGTTCTGGCTACACCTTC. Translating gives CASSLVGGEGSGYTF.

The chain is built from TRBV5-4 and TRBJ2-7; perhaps TRBD2 as D (5 bases). The V gene's germline CDR1 is SGHNT and CDR2 YYREEE (reference sequence). This CDR3 spans 17 amino acids. V lost 2 bases and J lost 2, with 20 bases in between. The CDR3 DNA reads TGTGCCAGCAGCTTACCCAGCAGCGGCCACCACCCCTACGAGCAGTACTTC. Residues: CASSLPSSGHHPYEQYF. Using reference TRBV5-4 and TRBJ2-7 for the parts outside the CDR3, the full variable domain is ETGVTQSPTHLIKTRGQQVTLRCSSQSGHNTVSWYQQALGQGPQFIFQYYREEENGRGNFPPRFSGLQFPNYSSELNVNALELDDSALYLCASSLPSSGHHPYEQYFGPGTRLTVT.

The rearrangement joins TRBV9 to TRBJ2-7; D is possibly TRBD2 (5 bases). The V end was cut by 0 bases, the J end by 3 bases, with 13 bases between. This CDR3 has 15 amino acids. Germline values: CDR1 SGDLS, CDR2 YYNGEE. The CDR3 DNA sequence: TGTGCCAGCAGCGTAGCTTCGGACTTTTACTACGAGCAGTACTTC. Translated, it gives CASSVASDFYYEQYF.

This clone has more than one count but fewer than ten. The chain joins TRBV28 to TRBJ1-4; D unresolved. The CDR3 extends over 12 amino acids. The germline V and J ends were trimmed by 8 bases and 4 bases, with 8 bases remaining between them. CDR1 is MDHEN and CDR2 is SYDVKM in the germline V gene. CDR3 loop: CASGSLNEKLFF. CDR3 in DNA: TGTGCCAGCGGGAGCCTTAATGAAAAACTGTTTTTT.

The chain joins TRBV6-4 to TRBJ2-3; TRBD1 matches 10 bases. CDR3 size: 17 residues. V lost 1 base and J lost 7; bases outside the gene matches: 11. Looked up from germline, CDR1 is MRHNA and CDR2 is SNTAGT. The CDR3 reads CASSDWTGGFHHNTQYF. In DNA, the CDR3 is TGTGCCAGCAGTGACTGGACAGGGGGTTTTCACCACAATACGCAGTATTTT.

The gene calls are TRBV19 and TRBJ1-1, with 7 bases that match TRBD1. The germline CDR1 and CDR2 sequences are LNHDA and SQIVND (reference sequence). This CDR3 is built from 14 residues. With V trimmed by 4 bases and J by 4 bases, 6 bases remained unmatched. For the CDR3, the DNA is TGTGCCAGTAGTACACGGGACAGTCGCACTGAAGCTTTCTTT. Protein product: CASSTRDSRTEAFF. Using reference TRBV19 and TRBJ1-1 for the parts outside the CDR3, the full variable domain is DGGITQSPKYLFRKEGQNVTLSCEQNLNHDAMYWYRQDPGQGLRLIYYSQIVNDFQKGDIAEGYSVSREKKESFPLTVTSAQKNPTAFYLCASSTRDSRTEAFFGQGTRLTVV.

The chain employs TRBV19 and TRBJ2-7; the match to TRBD1 covers 9 bases. This CDR3 is built from 13 residues. CDR1 and CDR2 (germline): LNHDA, SQIVND (reference sequence). Trimming took 5 bases from V and 5 from J; bases not matched to a gene: 4. CDR3 DNA: TGTGCCAGTAGTCCAAGGACAGGGGACGAGCAGTACTTC. Amino acids: CASSPRTGDEQYF. Variable domain in full (rest from reference TRBV19 and TRBJ2-7): DGGITQSPKYLFRKEGQNVTLSCEQNLNHDAMYWYRQDPGQGLRLIYYSQIVNDFQKGDIAEGYSVSREKKESFPLTVTSAQKNPTAFYLCASSPRTGDEQYFGPGTRLTVT.

The chain carries TRBV7-2 and TRBJ2-1; 7 nucleotides match TRBD1. The CDR3 runs 15 residues. The junction had 14 bases not matched to a gene; V was cut back by 5 bases and J by 10 bases. The V gene's germline CDR1 is SGHTA and CDR2 FQGNSA. The CDR3 DNA is TGTGCCAGCAGCCCCTCCCAGATACAGGGGAACGAGCAGTTCTTC. Residues: CASSPSQIQGNEQFF. Variable domain in full (rest from reference TRBV7-2 and TRBJ2-1): GAGVSQSPSNKVTEKGKDVELRCDPISGHTALYWYRQSLGQGLEFLIYFQGNSAPDKSGLPSDRFSAERTGGSVSTLTIQRTQQEDSAVYLCASSPSQIQGNEQFFGPGTRLTVL.